Included here is one T cell receptor (beta chain) sequence, with context. The sample originates from a study of blood T cell repertoires in COVID-19. Study background: Sources were T cells, B-cell-depleted T cells, or PBMCs; the material itself was cDNA or gDNA.

There are 15 residues in the CDR3. Germline V CDR1 and CDR2: LNHNV, YYDKDF (reference sequence). The V gene end was trimmed by 6 bases and the J gene end by 8 bases; junction bases not matched to a gene: 9. TCRdb's copy holds only in-frame clones and misses some; the assay was immunoSEQ multiplex PCR. The sample has hundreds of thousands of clones, roughly nine tenths seen once. Recruitment covered over 20 US areas and drew participants whose ages spanned about 18 to 90 years. Cohort assignment relied on participant-reported clinical history. The TCR comes from a woman aged 50 to 65 who had recovered from COVID-19. Source material: PBMCs or T cells enriched from blood (not recorded which). The J gene is TRBJ2-3, the V gene TRBV15, with 12 bases aligning to TRBD2. The CDR3 spells CATRRLAGELATQYF. The DNA of the CDR3 is TGTGCCACCAGGAGACTAGCGGGAGAGCTGGCTACGCAGTATTTT.